A single sample is the source of the 23 T cell receptor beta chains below, sequenced in a study of graft-versus-host responses after intestinal transplantation. Using immunoSEQ multiplex PCR, the repertoire was profiled, and TCRdb retains in-frame clones only, with some absent. The sample shows tens of thousands of clones, 90% of them seen only once. The antigens for these receptors are not known. The sequencing here drew on unstimulated CD4+ T cells sorted from spleen or lymph node cells, taken before intestinal transplant. The receptors were gathered from a human donor who received an intestinal transplant.

V gene TRBV28 combines with J gene TRBJ2-7, with D possibly being TRBD2 (7 bases). Germline V gene data show CDR1 as MDHEN and CDR2 as SYDVKM. V was trimmed by 2 bases and J by 2 bases, leaving 13 bases between them. The CDR3 contains 15 residues. CDR3 DNA: TGTGCCAGCAGTTTAGGGGGGGCTAACCCCTACGAGCAGTACTTC. It is translated as CASSLGGANPYEQYF.

DNA of the CDR3: TGTGCCAGTAGTTCCGGGACACCAGCCTACGAGCAGTACTTC. Translated: CASSSGTPAYEQYF. The rearrangement links TRBV19 to TRBJ2-7, with a possible D match to TRBD1 (6 bases). The germline V gene encodes CDR1 LNHDA and CDR2 SQIVND (reference sequence). Trimming shortened V by 5 bases and J by 2 bases, and 13 bases separated the two germline ends. The CDR3 has 14 residues.

This clone was found once. The chain links TRBV9 to TRBJ2-7; 11 positions agree with TRBD1. Germline-derived CDR1 and CDR2 are SGDLS and YYNGEE. The CDR3 contains 16 residues. V lost 1 base, J lost 6 bases, and 9 bases stayed unmatched. For the CDR3, the DNA is TGTGCCAGCAGCGTAAGCCGGACAGGGGGCTTGGGCGAGCAGTACTTC. It yields the protein CASSVSRTGGLGEQYF.

The gene calls are TRBV5-4 and TRBJ2-3; D remains ambiguous. With 2 bases removed from V and 0 bases from J, the gap between germline ends came to 10 bases. Germline V gene sequence: CDR1 SGHNT, CDR2 YYREEE (reference sequence). The CDR3 spans 15 residues. The CDR3 nucleotides are TGTGCCAGCAGCTTTGGCGCGGTTAGCACAGATACGCAGTATTTT. It specifies CASSFGAVSTDTQYF.

The V gene is TRBV15, the J gene TRBJ2-1; D is perhaps TRBD2 (5 bases). Germline V CDR1 and CDR2: LNHNV, YYDKDF (reference sequence). The CDR3 consists of 15 residues. The V and J ends lost 0 bases and 8 bases respectively, with 14 bases between them. Here the CDR3 reads CATSRDWLAGDEQFF. CDR3 bases: TGTGCCACCAGCAGAGATTGGCTAGCAGGAGATGAGCAGTTCTTC.

This sequence joins TRBV6-5 and TRBJ1-4; a possible D gene is TRBD1 (5 bases). This CDR3 is built from 16 residues. Deletions cut 3 bases from V and 4 bases from J, with 15 bases between. Germline loops: CDR1 MNHEY, CDR2 SVGAGI. This CDR3 reads CASSYGAGRRNEKLFF. In nucleotides, the CDR3 is TGTGCCAGCAGTTATGGGGCAGGCCGACGTAATGAAAAACTGTTTTTT.

This clone was seen only once. The chain employs TRBV10-2 and TRBJ2-1, with TRBD2 matching 12 bases. Germline CDR1 and CDR2: WSHSY and SAAADI. The junction had 3 bases not matched to a gene; V was cut back by 7 bases and J by 8 bases. The CDR3 loop spans 13 amino acids. CDR3 region: CASTGLAGYEQFF. CDR3 sequence (DNA): TGCGCCAGCACAGGACTAGCGGGGTATGAGCAGTTCTTC.

This sequence joins TRBV5-1 and TRBJ1-1, with D maybe TRBD1 (6 bases). The CDR3 extends over 15 amino acids. The V and J ends lost 4 bases and 3 bases respectively, with 16 bases between them. Germline CDR1 SGHRS, CDR2 YFSETQ. The DNA for the CDR3 is TGCGCCAGCAGCCCCTTAACAACAGGGCACACTGAAGCTTTCTTT. Protein sequence: CASSPLTTGHTEAFF.

The rearrangement joins TRBV15 to TRBJ1-3, with TRBD1 identical over 8 bases. The CDR3 is 18 amino acids. Per germline, CDR1 LNHNV and CDR2 YYDKDF (reference sequence). Germline trimming cut 0 bases from V and 3 bases from J; bases unmatched to any gene: 10. CDR3 in amino acids: CATSRDRGRGQDGNTIYF. The CDR3 nucleotides are TGTGCCACCAGCAGAGATCGCGGCAGGGGGCAGGATGGAAACACCATATATTTT.

The genes are TRBV2 and TRBJ1-5, with D hard to call. CDR3 size: 14 residues. With 3 bases removed from V and 0 bases from J, the gap between germline ends came to 6 bases. Germline lookup yields CDR1 SNHLY and CDR2 FYNNEI. CDR3 in DNA: TGTGCCAGCAGTGAGGTCAGTAGCAATCAGCCCCAGCATTTT. This sequence encodes CASSEVSSNQPQHF. The variable domain in full, completed from reference TRBV2 and TRBJ1-5, reads EPEVTQTPSHQVTQMGQEVILRCVPISNHLYFYWYRQILGQKVEFLVSFYNNEISEKSEIFDDQFSVERPDGSNFTLKIRSTKLEDSAMYFCASSEVSSNQPQHFGDGTRLSIL.

This chain connects TRBV29-1 to TRBJ2-3; D perhaps matches TRBD2 (7 bases). The germline V gene encodes CDR1 SQVTM and CDR2 ANQGSEA. The ends were cut back, 7 bases at V and 2 bases at J, with 19 bases in the middle. The CDR3 runs to 15 residues. CDR3 protein: CSADRGGLSTDTQYF. DNA for the CDR3: TGCAGCGCCGACCGCGGGGGCCTTTCCACAGATACGCAGTATTTT.

This chain uses TRBV5-5 with TRBJ2-7; TRBD2 is a possible D gene (5 bases). The V and J ends lost 1 base and 2 bases respectively, with 13 bases between them. Germline V gene sequence: CDR1 SGHKS, CDR2 YYEKEE (reference sequence). There are 15 residues in the CDR3. The CDR3 here is CASSLRGAVPYEQYF. The CDR3 DNA reads TGTGCCAGCAGCTTGCGAGGAGCGGTCCCCTACGAGCAGTACTTC.

This clone has more than one count but fewer than ten. The chain uses TRBV29-1 and TRBJ1-2; D unclear. This CDR3 comprises 14 residues. Looked up from germline, CDR1 is SQVTM and CDR2 is ANQGSEA. The V end lost 4 bases, the J end lost 5 bases, and 17 bases lay between the germline ends. CDR3 DNA: TGCAGCGTTGCGTCCTCAGTCTCTGTATATGGCTACACCTTC. This translates into CSVASSVSVYGYTF. Supplemented by reference TRBV29-1 and TRBJ1-2, the full variable domain reads SAVISQKPSRDICQRGTSLTIQCQVDSQVTMMFWYRQQPGQSLTLIATANQGSEATYESGFVIDKFPISRPNLTFSTLTVSNMSPEDSSIYLCSVASSVSVYGYTFGSGTRLTVV.

This clone appeared a few times. CDR3 bases: TGTGCCAGCAGCCCGCGGGGGTTGAACACTGAAGCTTTCTTT. Protein sequence: CASSPRGLNTEAFF. This sequence joins TRBV5-6 and TRBJ1-1, with a possible D match to TRBD1 (5 bases). Germline CDR1 reads SGHDT; CDR2 reads YYEEEE. The V and J ends lost 4 bases and 0 bases respectively, with 10 bases between them. This CDR3 region has 14 residues.

A few counts support this clone. The chain couples TRBV5-1 to TRBJ2-7, with a weak D call TRBD2 (5 bases). Germline V gives CDR1 SGHRS, CDR2 YFSETQ. Trimming pared 6 bases from V and 1 base from J, leaving 14 bases between. The CDR3 is made up of 14 amino acids. The CDR3 spells CASTSRVGSYEQYF. For the CDR3, the DNA is TGCGCCAGCACTTCGCGGGTGGGGTCCTACGAGCAGTACTTC.

The chain recombines TRBV29-1 with TRBJ2-5; D uncertain. Deletions cut 7 bases from V and 5 bases from J, with 11 bases between. The CDR3 runs to 11 residues. Looked up from germline, CDR1 is SQVTM and CDR2 is ANQGSEA. CDR3 in DNA: TGCAGCGGCACCGACGGGGAGACCCAGTACTTC. Protein product: CSGTDGETQYF.

V usage is TRBV9 and J usage is TRBJ2-7; D uncertain. V lost 3 bases, J lost 5 bases, and 18 bases lay in between. Germline assignment: CDR1 SGDLS and CDR2 YYNGEE. CDR3 length: 15 residues. CDR3 coding DNA: TGTGCCAGCAGCGCAGGTGGGCCAAGGAAGAACGAGCAGTACTTC. Its translation is CASSAGGPRKNEQYF.

V is TRBV6-5 and J is TRBJ1-2; 7 bases are a match to TRBD1. CDR1 MNHEY and CDR2 SVGAGI come from the germline V gene. Trimming removed 2 bases from V and 11 bases from J; junction bases left unmatched: 8. This CDR3 has 13 amino acids. This CDR3 reads CASSYEQGIGYTF. As DNA, the CDR3 is TGTGCCAGCAGTTACGAACAGGGGATCGGTTACACCTTC.

The chain combines TRBV5-1 with TRBJ2-5; the D gene is possibly TRBD1 (6 bases). The germline V gene encodes CDR1 SGHRS and CDR2 YFSETQ. CDR3 length: 15 residues. Trimming pared 2 bases from V and 1 base from J, leaving 12 bases between. CDR3 bases: TGCGCCAGCAGCTTCAGAGGGACACCCCAAGAGACCCAGTACTTC. Translation gives CASSFRGTPQETQYF.

The chain combines TRBV19 with TRBJ2-2, with a weak D call TRBD2 (5 bases). Trimming took off 4 bases at V and 6 bases at J, with 12 bases between the two ends. The CDR3 runs 14 residues. From germline, CDR1 is LNHDA and CDR2 SQIVND (reference sequence). CDR3 DNA sequence: TGTGCCAGTAGTACCCCCGGGGTCTCCGGGGAGCTGTTTTTT. Its protein is CASSTPGVSGELFF. Variable domain in full (rest from reference TRBV19 and TRBJ2-2): DGGITQSPKYLFRKEGQNVTLSCEQNLNHDAMYWYRQDPGQGLRLIYYSQIVNDFQKGDIAEGYSVSREKKESFPLTVTSAQKNPTAFYLCASSTPGVSGELFFGEGSRLTVL.

J is TRBJ1-2 and V is TRBV6-5, with 10 bases aligning to TRBD1. Trimming at V came to 6 bases and at J to 4 bases, leaving 8 bases not matched to a gene. This CDR3 contains 15 residues. Germline V gene sequence: CDR1 MNHEY, CDR2 SVGAGI. This chain's CDR3 is CASRGWDRGRYGYTF. In DNA form, the CDR3 reads TGTGCCAGCAGAGGGTGGGACAGGGGTCGCTATGGCTACACCTTC.

This clone has just a few counts. This chain uses TRBV7-3 with TRBJ2-7; the match to TRBD1 covers 9 bases. The V segment lost 9 bases and the J segment 4 bases; nucleotides outside the gene matches: 7. CDR1 and CDR2 (germline): SGHTA, FQGTGA. The CDR3 loop spans 13 amino acids. The DNA of the CDR3 is TGTGCCAGAAACGGGACAGGGACGTACGAGCAGTACTTC. Residues: CARNGTGTYEQYF.

The V and J genes are TRBV15 and TRBJ1-5; tentatively, D is TRBD1 (6 bases). V gave up 2 bases and J gave up 3 bases, with 14 bases separating them. The CDR3 consists of 16 residues. From germline, CDR1 is LNHNV and CDR2 YYDKDF (reference sequence). CDR3 residues: CATSRSHTGFNQPQHF. The CDR3 coding sequence is TGTGCCACCAGCAGATCCCACACAGGGTTCAATCAGCCCCAGCATTTT.